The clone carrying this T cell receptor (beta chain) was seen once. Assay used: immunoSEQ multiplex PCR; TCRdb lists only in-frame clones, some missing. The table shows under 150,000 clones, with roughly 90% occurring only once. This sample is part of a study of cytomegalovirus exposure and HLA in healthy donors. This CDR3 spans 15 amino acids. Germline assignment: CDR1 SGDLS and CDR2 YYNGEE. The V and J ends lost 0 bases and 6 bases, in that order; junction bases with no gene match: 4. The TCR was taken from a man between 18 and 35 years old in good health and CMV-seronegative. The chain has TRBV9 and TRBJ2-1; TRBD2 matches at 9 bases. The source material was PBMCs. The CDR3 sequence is CASSVGGAGGNEQFF. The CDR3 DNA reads TGTGCCAGCAGCGTAGGGGGAGCGGGAGGCAATGAGCAGTTCTTC.